A selection of T cell receptor beta chains follows, all from one sample in a study of control samples from healthy donors and cancer patients. The protocol was immunoSEQ multiplex PCR, while the TCRdb copy is restricted to in-frame clones and leaves out a portion. The sample carries about 160,000 clones, 95% to 96% recorded once. Sequencing was done on a sample of blood. The receptors originated from a woman aged 30 to 39 in good health. CDR3s include the opening cysteine and the closing phenylalanine or tryptophan. Each record gives: D gene, V gene, clone size, J gene, CDR3 protein, CDR3 DNA. A D gene is named only where the DNA matches it firmly. Rows give clone size only sometimes, using once, few, many, or a class for an expanded clone.

>TRBD2|TRBV30|NA|TRBJ2-2
CAWSSKSGITGELFF
TGTGCCTGGAGTTCAAAGAGCGGGATTACCGGGGAGCTGTTTTTT
>NA|TRBV6-5|NA|TRBJ2-3
CASSYSRGPDTQYF
TGTGCCAGCAGTTACTCGAGAGGCCCAGATACGCAGTATTTT
>TRBD2|TRBV25-1|NA|TRBJ2-7
CASSDSLADTSSYEQYF
TGTGCCAGCAGTGATTCCCTAGCGGATACTTCCTCCTACGAGCAGTACTTC
>NA|TRBV5-1|NA|TRBJ1-4
CASSPNSGGEKLFF
TGCGCCAGCAGCCCAAACAGCGGGGGGGAAAAACTGTTTTTT
>NA|TRBV7-2|NA|TRBJ2-2
CASSLRSNTGELFF
TGTGCCAGCAGCTTAAGGTCGAACACCGGGGAGCTGTTTTTT
>TRBD2|TRBV19|NA|TRBJ2-7
CASSMGGSWSYEQYF
TGTGCCAGTAGTATGGGGGGGTCTTGGTCCTACGAGCAGTACTTC
>NA|TRBV7-8|NA|TRBJ2-5
CASSLARGVQETQYF
TGTGCCAGCAGCTTAGCGAGAGGAGTCCAAGAGACCCAGTACTTC
>NA|TRBV29-1|NA|TRBJ2-7
CSAEGLDAYEQYF
TGCAGCGCTGAGGGGTTGGATGCCTACGAGCAGTACTTC
>TRBD1|TRBV9|NA|TRBJ2-1
CASSVKGDREAEQFF
TGTGCCAGCAGCGTAAAAGGGGACAGGGAGGCTGAGCAGTTCTTC
>TRBD1|TRBV2|NA|TRBJ1-6
CASSGTGISPLHF
TGTGCCAGCAGCGGGACAGGGATTTCACCCCTCCACTTT
>TRBD1|TRBV9|once|TRBJ1-1
CASSPDLPGQALRNTEAFF
TGTGCCAGCAGCCCCGACCTCCCGGGACAGGCCTTGAGGAACACTGAAGCTTTCTTT
>NA|TRBV28|once|TRBJ2-7
CASSSDSSYEQYF
TGTGCCAGCAGTTCAGACAGTTCCTACGAGCAGTACTTC
>NA|TRBV5-1|NA|TRBJ1-2
CASSFAGSYGYTF
TGCGCCAGCAGCTTCGCAGGGTCCTATGGCTACACCTTC
>NA|TRBV29-1|NA|TRBJ2-5
CSVEPQETQYF
TGCAGCGTTGAACCCCAAGAGACCCAGTACTTC
>TRBD2|TRBV5-4|NA|TRBJ2-1
CASSPISSGRLYNEQFF
TGTGCCAGCAGCCCGATATCTAGCGGGAGACTCTACAATGAGCAGTTCTTC
>NA|TRBV9|NA|TRBJ1-4
CASSVDPAGLTNEKLFF
TGTGCCAGCAGCGTAGATCCGGCAGGGCTAACTAATGAAAAACTGTTTTTT
>NA|TRBV19|NA|TRBJ2-3
CASTNRGSYTDTQYF
TGTGCCAGTACCAATAGGGGCAGCTACACAGATACGCAGTATTTT
>NA|TRBV19|NA|TRBJ1-2
CASNQGTGGGYTF
TGTGCCAGCAATCAGGGGACTGGGGGTGGCTACACCTTC
>NA|TRBV6-1|NA|TRBJ1-5
CASSEGGVGNQPQHF
TGTGCCAGCAGTGAAGGGGGGGTAGGCAATCAGCCCCAGCATTTT
>NA|TRBV24-1|NA|TRBJ2-5
CATSDPSGLETQYF
TGTGCCACCAGTGATCCCTCGGGACTAGAGACCCAGTACTTC
>TRBD1|TRBV4-2|once|TRBJ1-1
CASSQHGQGSAKSEAFF
TGTGCCAGCAGCCAACATGGACAGGGGAGCGCCAAGTCTGAAGCTTTCTTT
>NA|TRBV29-1|once|TRBJ2-2
CSAAQGGELFF
TGCAGCGCCGCCCAGGGGGGGGAGCTGTTTTTT
>TRBD1|TRBV5-6|NA|TRBJ1-5
CASSFRSGTADQPQHF
TGTGCCAGCAGCTTTAGGAGCGGGACAGCAGATCAGCCCCAGCATTTT
>NA|TRBV13|NA|TRBJ1-3
CASSQQNGNTIYF
TGTGCCAGCAGCCAACAAAATGGAAACACCATATATTTT
>TRBD1|TRBV9|NA|TRBJ1-2
CASSVRQGPVVDGYTF
TGTGCCAGCAGCGTTCGACAGGGCCCGGTGGTTGATGGCTACACCTTC
>TRBD2|TRBV6-4|few|TRBJ2-5
CASSPGLADQETQYF
TGTGCCAGCAGTCCGGGACTAGCGGACCAAGAGACCCAGTACTTC
>NA|TRBV7-9|NA|TRBJ1-6
CASSSAGANSPLHF
TGTGCCAGCAGCTCGGCAGGGGCCAATTCACCCCTCCACTTT
>TRBD2|TRBV19|NA|TRBJ2-2
CASSIGGGANTGELFF
TGTGCCAGTAGTATAGGCGGGGGAGCGAACACCGGGGAGCTGTTTTTT
>TRBD1|TRBV27|NA|TRBJ1-6
CASRAGGLAPLHF
TGTGCCAGCAGGGCAGGGGGGTTGGCACCCCTCCACTTT
>NA|TRBV9|NA|TRBJ2-7
CASSDKSEGREQYF
TGTGCCAGCAGCGACAAGTCCGAGGGTCGCGAGCAGTACTTC
>NA|TRBV18|NA|TRBJ1-4
CASSPPGPRGEKLFF
TGTGCCAGCTCACCACCAGGGCCCCGCGGGGAAAAACTGTTTTTT
>NA|TRBV12-3/TRBV12-4|NA|TRBJ1-5
CASSLIDNQPQHF
TGTGCCAGCAGTTTAATCGACAATCAGCCCCAGCATTTT
>NA|TRBV7-2|NA|TRBJ2-1
CASSPQGPGSHEQFF
TGTGCCAGCAGCCCCCAGGGTCCAGGGTCCCATGAGCAGTTCTTC
>NA|TRBV10-3|NA|TRBJ1-5
CAISDTTTGDQPQHF
TGTGCCATCAGTGATACCACGACAGGAGATCAGCCCCAGCATTTT
>NA|TRBV7-9|once|TRBJ2-2
CASSKDGLGTGELFF
TGTGCCAGCAGCAAGGACGGCCTGGGCACCGGGGAGCTGTTTTTT
>NA|TRBV29-1|NA|TRBJ2-3
CSALVAGSVDTQYF
TGCAGCGCCCTCGTGGCGGGGTCTGTAGATACGCAGTATTTT
>NA|TRBV5-1|NA|TRBJ2-3
CASSLGTRTDTQYF
TGCGCCAGCAGCTTGGGCACCCGCACAGATACGCAGTATTTT
>TRBD1|TRBV2|NA|TRBJ1-2
CASKAGTGARRYTF
TGTGCCAGCAAGGCCGGGACAGGGGCCCGTCGCTACACCTTC